This T cell receptor (beta chain) appears in the sequencing data of a study of monozygotic twins with inflammatory bowel disease. Overall study findings and caveats: Healthy co-twins, by inverse Simpson, had higher TCRbeta diversity than their siblings with IBD. In the analysis, different T cell subtypes could not be told apart.

A remark on this clonotype: Its antigen is unidentified.

CDR1 SGHRS and CDR2 YFSETQ come from the germline V gene. This CDR3 contains 15 residues. The total RNA came straight from whole blood, and T cells were not sorted beforehand. The quantity of total RNA per TCR library was around 3.5 ug. TCRdb re-called the 5' RACE reads and gives one entry per CDR3 protein, without DNA. The sample is made up of about 41,000 distinct CDR3 sequences, and the top ten hold about 5% of it. The chain couples TRBV5-1 to TRBJ1-5. The sample comprised blood. The TCR sequence derives from a human donor with ulcerative colitis or Crohn's disease, or a healthy co-twin of an affected twin (not recorded which). CDR3 residues: CASSLEGHPNQPQHF.